This entry lists 19 T cell receptor beta chains sequenced from one sample in a study of T cell changes during pregnancy in multiple sclerosis. Sequencing was performed with immunoSEQ multiplex PCR; in TCRdb, only in-frame clones are kept and a portion is missing. The data contain about 18,000 clones, 85% of them seen just once; the ten biggest clones take up around 8.7%. The input for sequencing was CD8+ T cells from peripheral blood mononuclear cells, taken after pregnancy. These receptors came from a female donor with multiple sclerosis, enrolled in a pregnancy study.

V gene TRBV27 combines with J gene TRBJ1-2, with D possibly TRBD1 on 6 matching bases. This CDR3 is built from 15 residues. V was clipped by 3 bases and J by 3 bases, with 14 bases between them. Germline V gene data show CDR1 as MNHEY and CDR2 as SMNVEV (reference sequence). The CDR3 region is CASSFSPRTDYGYTF. The CDR3 nucleotides read TGTGCCAGCAGTTTCTCCCCCCGGACAGACTATGGCTACACCTTC.

The rearrangement joins TRBV13 to TRBJ1-2, with 8 bases identical to TRBD1. Unmatched junction bases numbered 7, after V lost 5 bases and J lost 2 bases. Germline V CDR1 and CDR2: PRHDT, FYEKMQ (reference sequence). CDR3 length equals 15 residues. The DNA of the CDR3 is TGTGCCAGCAGCGAAACGACAGGGGCCAACTATGGCTACACCTTC. Encoded protein: CASSETTGANYGYTF.

The chain couples TRBV9 to TRBJ2-7; a possible D gene is TRBD2 (5 bases). The germline V and J ends were trimmed by 0 bases and 9 bases, with 16 bases remaining between them. The CDR3 is made up of 14 amino acids. The V gene's germline CDR1 is SGDLS and CDR2 YYNGEE. Here the CDR3 DNA reads TGTGCCAGCAGCGTAGGGGTGGGGAGCTTCGGGCAGTACTTC. It specifies CASSVGVGSFGQYF.

The J gene is TRBJ2-2, the V gene TRBV5-4; TRBD1 matches at 9 bases. This CDR3 region has 16 residues. V lost 1 base and J lost 6; bases outside the gene matches: 7. CDR1 and CDR2 (germline): SGHNT, YYREEE (reference sequence). CDR3 nucleotide sequence: TGTGCCAGCAGCTTGTTTGTGGGACAGGGCCCCGGGGAGCTGTTTTTT. This gives the protein CASSLFVGQGPGELFF.

This chain joins TRBV28 and TRBJ2-7, with D possibly being TRBD2 (5 bases). Trimming stripped 3 bases from V and 2 bases from J, with 20 bases between. The CDR3 is made up of 17 amino acids. Germline V CDR1 and CDR2: MDHEN, SYDVKM. The CDR3 bases are TGTGCCAGCAGTTTGTCCCTGCACTACCAGGAGGCCTACGAGCAGTACTTC. Its translation is CASSLSLHYQEAYEQYF.

V gene TRBV15 combines with J gene TRBJ1-1; no firm D call. The CDR3 is 12 amino acids. Germline CDR1 and CDR2: LNHNV and YYDKDF (reference sequence). With 3 bases removed from V and 0 bases from J, the gap between germline ends came to 2 bases. This CDR3 is CATSSVNTEAFF. CDR3 bases: TGTGCCACCAGCAGCGTGAACACTGAAGCTTTCTTT.

The DNA of the CDR3 is TGTGCCAGTAGTATAACGACAGGAGTGTACAACACTGAAGCTTTCTTT. Protein sequence: CASSITTGVYNTEAFF. The V and J genes are TRBV19 and TRBJ1-1, with D perhaps matching TRBD1 (6 bases). V shed 2 bases and J shed 2 bases, with 15 bases lying between them. The CDR3 loop spans 16 amino acids. CDR1 LNHDA and CDR2 SQIVND come from the germline V gene (reference sequence).

The chain combines TRBV5-4 with TRBJ2-2, with 7 nucleotides matching TRBD1. Germline V lookup: CDR1 SGHNT, CDR2 YYREEE (reference sequence). With 0 bases clipped from V and 0 bases from J, the junction kept 5 bases outside the gene matches. CDR3 length: 17 residues. The CDR3 region has the DNA TGTGCCAGCAGCTTGGCCGCAGGACAGGCGAACACCGGGGAGCTGTTTTTT. This translates into CASSLAAGQANTGELFF.

The chain couples TRBV9 to TRBJ1-1; a weak D match, TRBD1 (5 bases). Looked up from germline, CDR1 is SGDLS and CDR2 is YYNGEE. The V gene lost 2 bases and the J gene lost 1 base, with 9 bases spanning the gap. The CDR3 sequence is 14 residues long. The CDR3: CASSVGHSNTEAFF. The CDR3 nucleotides are TGTGCCAGCAGCGTTGGACATTCGAACACTGAAGCTTTCTTT.

The chain has TRBV6-5 and TRBJ2-1, with TRBD1 matching 7 bases. V was pared by 5 bases and J by 8 bases, with 3 bases of the junction left unmatched. The CDR3 consists of 12 residues. Germline-derived CDR1 and CDR2 are MNHEY and SVGAGI. CDR3 nucleotide sequence: TGTGCCAGCAGTACAGGGGTGGATGAGCAGTTCTTC. Translating it yields CASSTGVDEQFF.

The genes are TRBV2 and TRBJ2-7; 11 bases fit TRBD2. V lost 5 bases and J lost 0; bases outside the gene matches: 9. The germline V gene encodes CDR1 SNHLY and CDR2 FYNNEI. The CDR3 is 17 amino acids. The CDR3 protein is CASSFVGLAELSYEQYF. In DNA form, the CDR3 reads TGTGCCAGCAGTTTCGTGGGACTAGCGGAACTCTCCTACGAGCAGTACTTC. Using reference TRBV2 and TRBJ2-7 for the parts outside the CDR3, the full variable domain is EPEVTQTPSHQVTQMGQEVILRCVPISNHLYFYWYRQILGQKVEFLVSFYNNEISEKSEIFDDQFSVERPDGSNFTLKIRSTKLEDSAMYFCASSFVGLAELSYEQYFGPGTRLTVT.

The chain links TRBV25-1 to TRBJ2-1, with no clear D. The CDR3 runs 11 residues. The V end was cut by 1 base, the J end by 9 bases, with 4 bases between. Germline V gives CDR1 MGHDK, CDR2 SYGVNS. The CDR3 coding sequence is TGTGCCAGCAGTGAATTCATTGAGCAGTTCTTC. As protein: CASSEFIEQFF.

This rearrangement joins TRBV18 to TRBJ2-5; D ambiguous. Trimming removed 6 bases from V and 4 bases from J, with 15 bases in between. CDR3 length: 14 amino acids. Germline assignment: CDR1 KGHSH and CDR2 LQKENI. CDR3: CASSSSHSVETQYF. In DNA, the CDR3 is TGTGCCAGCTCTTCCTCACATTCAGTAGAGACCCAGTACTTC.

The chain combines TRBV7-2 with TRBJ2-5; 11 bases fit TRBD2. Germline lookup yields CDR1 SGHTA and CDR2 FQGNSA. J was trimmed by 5 bases and V by 1 base; bases with no gene match: 6. This CDR3 is built from 16 residues. The DNA for the CDR3 is TGTGCCAGCAGCTTAGAATCTGGACTAGCGGGCGAGACCCAGTACTTC. Translating it yields CASSLESGLAGETQYF. Filled out from reference TRBV7-2 and TRBJ2-5, the complete variable domain reads GAGVSQSPSNKVTEKGKDVELRCDPISGHTALYWYRQSLGQGLEFLIYFQGNSAPDKSGLPSDRFSAERTGGSVSTLTIQRTQQEDSAVYLCASSLESGLAGETQYFGPGTRLLVL.

This clone was recorded once. The chain combines TRBV4-3 with TRBJ2-6, with D unresolved. Per germline, CDR1 LGHNA and CDR2 YSLEER. This CDR3 is 17 amino acids long. Trimming removed 1 base from V and 0 bases from J, with 10 bases in between. The CDR3 here is CASSQVTESSGANVLTF. The DNA for the CDR3 is TGCGCCAGCAGCCAAGTTACAGAGAGCTCTGGGGCCAACGTCCTGACTTTC.

This clone is a singleton in its sample. The CDR3 loop is CASSEGNTEAFF. The CDR3 DNA reads as TGCGCCAGCAGCGAGGGTAACACTGAAGCTTTCTTT. The chain combines TRBV4-3 with TRBJ1-1; D is unresolved. The germline CDR1 and CDR2 sequences are LGHNA and YSLEER. With 5 bases removed from V and 2 bases from J, the gap between germline ends came to 6 bases. The CDR3 totals 12 residues.

The V call is TRBV6-5, the J call TRBJ2-1; TRBD1 might be the D (6 bases). There are 13 residues in the CDR3. The V end was cut by 3 bases, the J end by 6 bases, with 9 bases between. Germline V gene data show CDR1 as MNHEY and CDR2 as SVGAGI. The CDR3 coding sequence is TGTGCCAGCAGTTATGTAGGGGGCAATGAGCAGTTCTTC. Encoded protein: CASSYVGGNEQFF.

The CDR3 DNA reads as TGTGCCAGCAGTTACTCAAGGGACAGCTTGAACACTGAAGCTTTCTTT. Residues: CASSYSRDSLNTEAFF. This chain connects TRBV6-5 to TRBJ1-1, with 7 bases fitting TRBD1. This CDR3 has 16 residues. J lost 0 bases, V lost 0 bases, and 4 bases had no gene match. Germline values: CDR1 MNHEY, CDR2 SVGAGI.

The chain carries TRBV5-1 and TRBJ1-1; tentatively, D is TRBD1 (6 bases). The germline gives CDR1 SGHRS, CDR2 YFSETQ. The CDR3 extends over 15 amino acids. V dropped 4 bases and J dropped 3 bases, with 16 bases sitting between them. The chain's CDR3 is CASSTTSQGYTEAFF. The CDR3, as DNA: TGCGCCAGCAGCACCACCTCGCAGGGGTACACTGAAGCTTTCTTT.